The 21 T cell receptor beta chains given below trace back to one sample, sequenced in a study of blood T cell repertoires in COVID-19. Produced via immunoSEQ multiplex PCR; TCRdb's table is partial and in-frame only. Among about 200,000 clones listed, just over 85% were seen once. The sample consisted of PBMCs or T cells enriched from blood (not recorded which). The receptors originated from a woman aged 40 to 50 with acute COVID-19.

The chain recombines TRBV28 with TRBJ1-2; TRBD1 matches 8 bases. This CDR3 region has 14 residues. The V segment lost 6 bases and the J segment 8 bases; nucleotides outside the gene matches: 11. The germline V gene has CDR1 MDHEN and CDR2 SYDVKM. CDR3 region: CASRSLDRGRGYTF. The CDR3 nucleotides read TGTGCCAGCAGAAGCCTCGACAGGGGACGCGGCTACACCTTC.

The V call is TRBV6-5, the J call TRBJ2-1; maybe TRBD1 (5 bases). The V gene's germline CDR1 is MNHEY and CDR2 SVGAGI. With 7 bases removed from V and 8 bases from J, the gap between germline ends came to 15 bases. The CDR3 has 13 amino acids. The CDR3 bases are TGTGCCAGCACCCTTCGAGTACAGGATGAGCAGTTCTTC. This sequence encodes CASTLRVQDEQFF.

A single count supports this clone. The J gene is TRBJ1-5, the V gene TRBV19, with TRBD1 matching 8 bases. The CDR3 has 13 residues. Germline V lookup: CDR1 LNHDA, CDR2 SQIVND (reference sequence). V lost 3 bases to trimming and J lost 5 bases; unmatched junction nucleotides: 0. The CDR3 DNA reads as TGTGCCAGTAGTATGACAGGGGATCAGCCCCAGCATTTT. This codes for CASSMTGDQPQHF.

The rearrangement uses TRBV28 and TRBJ1-4; 9 nucleotides align to TRBD1. The CDR3 has 15 residues. With V trimmed by 4 bases and J by 8 bases, 8 bases remained unmatched. Germline CDR1 reads MDHEN; CDR2 reads SYDVKM. CDR3 region: CASSSTGTGSEKLFF. DNA for the CDR3: TGTGCCAGCAGTTCTACCGGGACAGGGTCGGAAAAACTGTTTTTT.

The CDR3 sequence: CASSPTGIPYEQYF. CDR3 coding DNA: TGTGCCAGCAGCCCTACAGGGATACCCTACGAGCAGTACTTC. The rearrangement links TRBV7-9 to TRBJ2-7, with D possibly being TRBD1 (6 bases). V was clipped by 5 bases and J by 2 bases, with 13 bases between them. Germline CDR1 is SEHNR and CDR2 is FQNEAQ (reference sequence). CDR3 size: 14 residues. The full variable domain, its missing parts supplied by reference TRBV7-9 and TRBJ2-7, is DTGVSQNPRHKITKRGQNVTFRCDPISEHNRLYWYRQTLGQGPEFLTYFQNEAQLEKSRLLSDRFSAERPKGSFSTLEIQRTEQGDSAMYLCASSPTGIPYEQYFGPGTRLTVT.

This clone was seen a handful of times. The gene calls are TRBV28 and TRBJ2-7; 9 positions match TRBD1. In germline, CDR1 is MDHEN, CDR2 SYDVKM. The junction had 2 bases not matched to a gene; V was cut back by 8 bases and J by 3 bases. CDR3 length: 12 residues. The DNA for the CDR3 is TGTGCCAGCCGACAGGGGGACTACGAGCAGTACTTC. Protein: CASRQGDYEQYF.

This clone was picked up a small number of times. The V and J genes are TRBV9 and TRBJ2-7, with 7 bases aligning to TRBD2. Per the germline V gene, CDR1 is SGDLS and CDR2 is YYNGEE. The J segment lost 4 bases and the V segment lost 3 bases, leaving 7 bases of the junction unmatched. CDR3 length: 14 amino acids. DNA of the CDR3: TGTGCCAGCAGCGAGGGCGGGAGAGATTACGAGCAGTACTTC. Protein: CASSEGGRDYEQYF.

The J gene is TRBJ2-3, the V gene TRBV27; TRBD2 matches at 11 bases. The CDR3 loop spans 16 amino acids. The V gene's germline CDR1 is MNHEY and CDR2 SMNVEV (reference sequence). V shed 5 bases, J shed 1 base, and the junction held 5 bases outside the gene matches. The CDR3 DNA sequence: TGTGCCAGCAGTCCACTGGGACTAGCGGGCACAGATACGCAGTATTTT. This codes for CASSPLGLAGTDTQYF.

The chain is built from TRBV6-1 and TRBJ2-1; 12 bases match TRBD2. Trimming cost V 0 bases and J 5 bases; bases outside gene matches: 5. CDR1 MNHNS and CDR2 SASEGT come from the germline V gene. The CDR3 consists of 17 residues. CDR3 nucleotide sequence: TGTGCCAGCAGTGAAGCCTTTGGACTAGCGGGGAACAATGAGCAGTTCTTC. Its protein product is CASSEAFGLAGNNEQFF.

V and J are TRBV28 and TRBJ2-1; D may be TRBD2 (6 bases). Trimming cost V 7 bases and J 7 bases, with 14 bases left between them. This CDR3 is built from 13 residues. The germline V gene has CDR1 MDHEN and CDR2 SYDVKM. CDR3 DNA: TGTGCCAGCATCCCGGGAGCTAGGAATGAGCAGTTCTTC. Its protein is CASIPGARNEQFF.

Here the CDR3 reads CASSPNSGSGELFF. The CDR3, as DNA: TGTGCCAGCTCACCGAACTCGGGTTCCGGGGAGCTGTTTTTT. V gene TRBV18 combines with J gene TRBJ2-2, with D unresolved. Germline loops: CDR1 KGHSH, CDR2 LQKENI. This CDR3 spans 14 amino acids. Trimming stripped 3 bases from V and 6 bases from J, with 11 bases between.

The rearrangement uses TRBV28 and TRBJ1-1; tentatively, D is TRBD1 (5 bases). The CDR3 covers 14 residues. Trimming removed 2 bases from V and 6 bases from J, with 13 bases in between. Germline CDR1 reads MDHEN; CDR2 reads SYDVKM. CDR3: CASSLMGGMAEAFF. The CDR3 DNA reads TGTGCCAGCAGTTTAATGGGGGGAATGGCTGAAGCTTTCTTT.

The chain couples TRBV5-1 to TRBJ2-7; no firm D call. This CDR3 comprises 19 residues. Trimming removed 0 bases from V and 2 bases from J, with 24 bases in between. Germline values: CDR1 SGHRS, CDR2 YFSETQ. The CDR3 DNA follows: TGCGCCAGCAGCTTGGGGCCCCAATTGGGCTCATTCGACCCCTACGAGCAGTACTTC. Translating it yields CASSLGPQLGSFDPYEQYF.

The gene calls are TRBV10-1 and TRBJ2-1; unclear D gene. The CDR3 consists of 12 residues. V gave up 3 bases and J gave up 6 bases, with 6 bases separating them. The germline V gene encodes CDR1 WNHNN and CDR2 SYGVQD (reference sequence). The CDR3 sequence: CASSDSGNEQFF. The CDR3 DNA sequence: TGCGCCAGCAGTGACAGTGGCAATGAGCAGTTCTTC.

This chain links TRBV4-2 with TRBJ2-1; no definite D call. The CDR3 length is 12 residues. V shed 4 bases and J shed 6 bases, with 7 bases lying between them. CDR1 and CDR2 (germline): LGHNA, YNFKEQ. CDR3 sequence: CASSRAGNEQFF. The DNA for the CDR3 is TGTGCCAGCAGCCGTGCAGGCAATGAGCAGTTCTTC.

The count of this clone is one. The genes are TRBV28 and TRBJ1-5; weak D call: TRBD1 (5 bases). Trimming cost V 6 bases and J 5 bases, with 8 bases left between them. The V gene's germline CDR1 is MDHEN and CDR2 SYDVKM. The CDR3 is 12 residues long. The CDR3 coding sequence is TGTGCCAGCAGCCAGGGCCATCAGCCCCAGCATTTT. It codes for CASSQGHQPQHF.

The rearrangement joins TRBV7-2 to TRBJ2-1, with a possible D match to TRBD2 (6 bases). The CDR3 totals 15 residues. V lost 1 base, J lost 4 bases, and 11 bases lay in between. Germline values: CDR1 SGHTA, CDR2 FQGNSA. The CDR3 sequence: CASSLGAGLYNEQFF. CDR3 in DNA: TGTGCCAGCAGCTTAGGGGCGGGGCTTTACAATGAGCAGTTCTTC.

The chain couples TRBV24-1 to TRBJ2-1; D is uncertain. Looked up from germline, CDR1 is KGHDR and CDR2 is SFDVKD. Trimming took off 12 bases at V and 16 bases at J, with 15 bases between the two ends. There are 9 residues in the CDR3. The CDR3 here is CAHSEIIFF. DNA of the CDR3: TGTGCCCATTCGGAGATAATCTTCTTC.

The chain is built from TRBV5-1 and TRBJ2-5; D possibly corresponds to TRBD1 (5 bases). Germline V gene lookup returns CDR1 SGHRS and CDR2 YFSETQ. The CDR3 runs 16 residues. Trimming shortened V by 1 base and J by 2 bases, and 15 bases separated the two germline ends. CDR3 DNA: TGCGCCAGCAGCTTGCTGTGGGCAGGGCCACAAGAGACCCAGTACTTC. Translation: CASSLLWAGPQETQYF.

The gene calls are TRBV28 and TRBJ2-2, with D perhaps TRBD1 (6 bases). CDR3 length: 14 amino acids. From germline, CDR1 is MDHEN and CDR2 SYDVKM. V lost 7 bases, J lost 6 bases, and 15 bases lay in between. This CDR3 reads CASNRDIPAGELFF. The CDR3 nucleotides are TGTGCCAGCAACCGGGACATCCCCGCCGGGGAGCTGTTTTTT.

V gene TRBV5-1 combines with J gene TRBJ2-4, with 7 bases aligning to TRBD1. There are 15 residues in the CDR3. Germline V gene lookup returns CDR1 SGHRS and CDR2 YFSETQ. Germline trimming cut 0 bases from V and 5 bases from J; bases unmatched to any gene: 5. The CDR3 coding sequence is TGCGCCAGCAGCTTGGCGTTAGGGGGCCAAAACATTCAGTACTTC. Translating gives CASSLALGGQNIQYF.